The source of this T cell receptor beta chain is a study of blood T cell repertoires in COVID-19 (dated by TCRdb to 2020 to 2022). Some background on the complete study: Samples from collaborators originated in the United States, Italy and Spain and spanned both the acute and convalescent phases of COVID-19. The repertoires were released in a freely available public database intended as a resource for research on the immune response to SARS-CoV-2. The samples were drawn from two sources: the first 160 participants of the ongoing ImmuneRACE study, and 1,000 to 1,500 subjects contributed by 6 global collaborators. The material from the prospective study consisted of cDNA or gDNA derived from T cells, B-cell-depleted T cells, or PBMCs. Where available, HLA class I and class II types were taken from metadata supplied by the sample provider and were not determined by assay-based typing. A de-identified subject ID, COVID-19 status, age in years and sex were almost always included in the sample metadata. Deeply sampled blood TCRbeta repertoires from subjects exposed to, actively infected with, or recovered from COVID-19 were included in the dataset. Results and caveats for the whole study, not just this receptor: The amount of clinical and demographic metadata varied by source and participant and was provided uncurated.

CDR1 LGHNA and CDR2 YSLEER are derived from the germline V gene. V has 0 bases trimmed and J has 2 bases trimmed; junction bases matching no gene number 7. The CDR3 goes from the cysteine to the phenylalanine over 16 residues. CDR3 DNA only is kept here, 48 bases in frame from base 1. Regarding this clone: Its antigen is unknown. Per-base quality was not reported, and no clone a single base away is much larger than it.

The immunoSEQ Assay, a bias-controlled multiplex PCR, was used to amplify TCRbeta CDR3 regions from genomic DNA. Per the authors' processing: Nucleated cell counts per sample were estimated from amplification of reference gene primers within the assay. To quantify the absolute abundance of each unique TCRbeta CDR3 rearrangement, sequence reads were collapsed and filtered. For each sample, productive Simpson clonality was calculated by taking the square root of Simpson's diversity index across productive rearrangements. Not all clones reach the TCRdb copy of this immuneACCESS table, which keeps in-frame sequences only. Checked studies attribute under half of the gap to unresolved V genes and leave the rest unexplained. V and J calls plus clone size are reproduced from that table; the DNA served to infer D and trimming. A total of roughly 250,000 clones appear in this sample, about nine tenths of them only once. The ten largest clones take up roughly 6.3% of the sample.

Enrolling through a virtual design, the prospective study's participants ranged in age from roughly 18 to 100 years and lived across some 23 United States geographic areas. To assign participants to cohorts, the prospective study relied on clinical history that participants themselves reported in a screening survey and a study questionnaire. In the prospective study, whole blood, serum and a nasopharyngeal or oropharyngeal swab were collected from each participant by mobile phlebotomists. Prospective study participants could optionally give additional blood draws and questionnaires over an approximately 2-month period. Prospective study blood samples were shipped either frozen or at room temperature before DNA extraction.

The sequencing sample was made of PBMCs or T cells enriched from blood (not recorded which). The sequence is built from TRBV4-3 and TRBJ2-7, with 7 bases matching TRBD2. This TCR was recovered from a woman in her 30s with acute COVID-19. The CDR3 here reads CASSQEWAGTTYEQYF. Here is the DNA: TGCGCCAGCAGCCAAGAATGGGCCGGGACTACCTACGAGCAGTACTTC.